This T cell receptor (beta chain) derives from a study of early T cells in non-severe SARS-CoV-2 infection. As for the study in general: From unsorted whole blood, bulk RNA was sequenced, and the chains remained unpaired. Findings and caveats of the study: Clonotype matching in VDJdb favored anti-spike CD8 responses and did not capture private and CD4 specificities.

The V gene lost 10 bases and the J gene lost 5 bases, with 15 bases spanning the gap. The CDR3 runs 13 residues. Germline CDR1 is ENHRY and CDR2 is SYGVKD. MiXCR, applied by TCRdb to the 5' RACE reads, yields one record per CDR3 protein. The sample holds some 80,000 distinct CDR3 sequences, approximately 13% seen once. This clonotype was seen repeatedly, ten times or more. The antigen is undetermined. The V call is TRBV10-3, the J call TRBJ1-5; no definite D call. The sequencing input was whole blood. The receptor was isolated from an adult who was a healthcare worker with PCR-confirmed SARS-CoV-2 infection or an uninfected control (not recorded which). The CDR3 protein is CATSSGPDQPQHF. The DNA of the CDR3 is TGTGCCACGTCAAGTGGCCCCGATCAGCCCCAGCATTTT.